This entry is about one T cell receptor (beta chain). The antigen is not known. The data stem from a study of long-term antiretroviral therapy in people with HIV. Study-level findings and limits: Against controls, HIV repertoires showed narrower ranges of CDR3 length. Diversity went up after ART and still fell short of transplant donor controls. Missing from the dataset were any data on ART adherence, viral resistance or therapy changes.

The CDR3 runs to 17 residues. Looked up from germline, CDR1 is SGHRS and CDR2 is YFSETQ. V lost 2 bases, J lost 9 bases, and 14 bases stayed unmatched. The immunoSEQ assay was v3.0, run at survey level. The repertoire was sequenced with immunoSEQ multiplex PCR; TCRdb's copy has only in-frame clones and lacks some. The sample records roughly 15,000 clones, approximately 84% being singletons. The chain combines TRBV5-1 with TRBJ1-6, with 7 bases fitting TRBD1. This specimen was unsorted PBMCs, taken about 1.2 years before starting antiretroviral therapy. The clonotype was recovered from a man between 25 and 39 years old with HIV. The CDR3: CASSFSGTEVGISPLHF. The CDR3 DNA reads as TGCGCCAGCAGCTTTTCCGGGACAGAGGTCGGGATTTCACCCCTCCACTTT.